This T cell receptor beta chain was captured in a study of shared clonotypes between healthy human individuals. The study's findings and limits: Although depth was large, rarefaction showed that sequencing of the sorted subsets was incomplete.

From germline, CDR1 is LNHDA and CDR2 SQIVND (reference sequence). The CDR3 is 15 residues long. The split of CD4+ cells yielded CD45RA+ naive and CD45RA-negative memory subsets. To note about this clone: No antigen is known for it.

Using immunoSEQ multiplex PCR, the repertoire was profiled, and TCRdb retains in-frame clones only, with some absent. This table holds about 600,000 clones, approximately 97% found once. This sequence originates from a woman aged 25 to 39 in good health. The chain recombines TRBV19 with TRBJ2-5; TRBD2 agrees at 11 bases. The J call is uncertain, as TRBJ2-7 better fits the DNA end. The material sequenced was naive CD4+ T cells sorted from blood. The subset denotes: CD45RA+ positively selected. The CDR3 DNA reads TGTGCCAGTACCGAAACTAGCGGGGGATCCTACGAGCAGTACTTC. This gives the protein CASTETSGGSYEQYF.